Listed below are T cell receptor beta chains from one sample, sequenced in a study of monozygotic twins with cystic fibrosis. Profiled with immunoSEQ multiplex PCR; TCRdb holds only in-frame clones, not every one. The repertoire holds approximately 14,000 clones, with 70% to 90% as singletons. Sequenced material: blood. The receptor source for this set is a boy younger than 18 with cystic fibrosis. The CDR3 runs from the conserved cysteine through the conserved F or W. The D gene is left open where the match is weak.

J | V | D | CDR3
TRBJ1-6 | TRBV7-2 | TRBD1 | CASSFTGTGVNSPLHF
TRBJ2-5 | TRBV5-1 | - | CASSFIGFQETQYF
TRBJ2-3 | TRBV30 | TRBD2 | CAWSRLLAGGNSFADTQYF
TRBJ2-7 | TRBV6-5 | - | CASSEFEQYF
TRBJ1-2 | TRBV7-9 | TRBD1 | CASRTGGDYGYTF
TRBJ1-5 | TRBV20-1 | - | CSARAERAQHF
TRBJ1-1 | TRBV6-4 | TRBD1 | CASSDYPNSRGPNTEAFF
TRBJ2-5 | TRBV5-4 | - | CASSPRYAGPNKETQYF
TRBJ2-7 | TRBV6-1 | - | CASSEAQGGGQLRVF
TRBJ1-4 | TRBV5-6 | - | CASSGEGATNEKLFF
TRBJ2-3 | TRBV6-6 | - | CASSLIGGSTDTQYF
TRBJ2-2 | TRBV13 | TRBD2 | CASTLNNGREITGELFF
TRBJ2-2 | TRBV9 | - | CASSGKGQNTGELFF
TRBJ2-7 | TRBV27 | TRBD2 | CASSYTSGYEQYF
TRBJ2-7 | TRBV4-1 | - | CASSQRSEASFSYEQYF
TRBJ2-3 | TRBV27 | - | CASSDTGGPTDTQYF
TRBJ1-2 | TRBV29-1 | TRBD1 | CSAGTGNGYTF
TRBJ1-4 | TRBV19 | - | CASRTQPNEKLFF
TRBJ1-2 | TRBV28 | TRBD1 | CASSLGTGYGYTF
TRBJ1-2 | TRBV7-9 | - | CASSFRDRSRNGYTF
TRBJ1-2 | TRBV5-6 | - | CASSFGFSANYGYTF
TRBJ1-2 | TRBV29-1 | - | CSVNRVGLSSYKGGYTF
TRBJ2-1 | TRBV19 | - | CASSRSGDNPYNEQFF
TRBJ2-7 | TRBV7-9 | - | CASSPRGTGVAAQYF
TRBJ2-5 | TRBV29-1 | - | CSVEGRGGQETQYF
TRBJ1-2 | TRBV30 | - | CAWRVDSRGYTF
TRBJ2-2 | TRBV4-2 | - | CASSQLWVDTGELFF
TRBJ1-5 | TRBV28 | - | CASSFISPGQPQHF
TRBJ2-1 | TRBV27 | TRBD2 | CASSSITSGPLF
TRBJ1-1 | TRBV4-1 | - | CASSRISGSEAFF
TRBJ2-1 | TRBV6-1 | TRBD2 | CASSEALAGGFEQFF
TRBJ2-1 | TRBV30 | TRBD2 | CAWTSGSSYNEQFF
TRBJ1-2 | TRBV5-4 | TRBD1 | CASSRPGGYGYTF
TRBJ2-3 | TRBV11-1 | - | CASSLEGAGTDTQYF
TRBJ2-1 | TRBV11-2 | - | CASSPIEQFF
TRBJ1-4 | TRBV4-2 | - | CASRKGGSNEKLFF
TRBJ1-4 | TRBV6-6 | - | CASTRGGEKLFF
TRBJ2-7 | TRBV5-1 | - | CASSLEGNEQYF
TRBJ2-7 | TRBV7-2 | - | CASSLVPDGAYEQYF
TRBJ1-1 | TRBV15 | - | CATSRDYYEGAFF
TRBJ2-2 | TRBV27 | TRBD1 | CASSNGDSTNTGELFF
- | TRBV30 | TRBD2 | CAWSRRGGSYEQYF
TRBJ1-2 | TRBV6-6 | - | CASSRRHYGYTF
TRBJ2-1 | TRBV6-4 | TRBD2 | CASSDPFSGGPKYNEQFF
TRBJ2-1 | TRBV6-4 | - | CASSDLGGLGSYNEQFF
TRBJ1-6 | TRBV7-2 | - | CASSFDSAYNSPLHF
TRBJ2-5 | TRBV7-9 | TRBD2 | CASSSKTSLTGETQYF
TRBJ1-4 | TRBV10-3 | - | CAIGATNEKLFF
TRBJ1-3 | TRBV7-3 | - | CASSLGSRGSGNTIYF
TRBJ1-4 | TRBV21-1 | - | CASSTPQGQGSEKLFF
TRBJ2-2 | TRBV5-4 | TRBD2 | CASSSGTSFSGELFF
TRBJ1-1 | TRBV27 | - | CASSDPNTEAFF
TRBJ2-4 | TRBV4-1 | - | CASSHNTELGIQYF
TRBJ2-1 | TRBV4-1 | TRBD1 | CASSRNGLSTGDFFEQFF
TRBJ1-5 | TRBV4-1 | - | CASSQDGQRTEPQHF
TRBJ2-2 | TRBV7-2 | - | CASSAQITGELFF
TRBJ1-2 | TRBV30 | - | CAWSGGWGYGYTF
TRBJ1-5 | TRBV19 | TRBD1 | CASSMGAGGGNQPQHF
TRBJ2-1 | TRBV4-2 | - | CASSQERSYNEQFF
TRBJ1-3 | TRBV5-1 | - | CASRPQPGGNTIYF